These T cell receptor beta chains were read from a single sample in a study of shared clonotypes between healthy human individuals. The repertoire was sequenced with immunoSEQ multiplex PCR; TCRdb's copy has only in-frame clones and lacks some. The table has 2,500,000 or so clones, less than 95% seen once. The sample comprised naive CD4+ T cells from PBMCs. These receptor sequences come from a young man in good health. Some clones in this sample may be carry-over from other donors' samples. Each CDR3 is given with its conserved first and last residue. A D gene is named only where the DNA matches it firmly. Part of the rows lack a size; the others show once, few, many or a class for expanded clones.

clone size	V gene	J gene	D gene	CDR3 DNA	CDR3 protein
once	TRBV9	TRBJ2-7	NA	TGTGCCAGCAGCGTAGGTAAAGCAGGGGATTTTTACGAGCAGTACTTC	CASSVGKAGDFYEQYF
NA	TRBV5-6	TRBJ1-1	TRBD1	TGTGCCAGCAGCTTGGGTAGGGGGCAAGAAGCTTTCTTT	CASSLGRGQEAFF
NA	TRBV23-1	TRBJ2-7	NA	TGCGCCAGCAGTCAATCTCCCCCCCAGCGGCGATCTAACGAGCAGTACTTC	CASSQSPPQRRSNEQYF
NA	TRBV11-2	TRBJ2-5	NA	TGTGCCAGCAGCCGGGGGATAGAGACCCAGTACTTC	CASSRGIETQYF
few	TRBV6-5	TRBJ1-1	NA	TGTGCCAGCAGTTACTCCGCGGGGAACACTGAAGCTTTCTTT	CASSYSAGNTEAFF
NA	TRBV7-2	TRBJ2-3	TRBD1	TGTGCCAGCAGCACTCGACCCGGACAGGGGGCTATTGCAGATACGCAGTATTTT	CASSTRPGQGAIADTQYF
NA	TRBV7-2	TRBJ1-2	NA	TGTGCCAGCAGCTTGACAGTAGCTAATGGCTACACCTTC	CASSLTVANGYTF
NA	TRBV5-1	TRBJ1-1	NA	TGCGCCAGCAGCTTGGCCGTTCGGCAAGTGAACACTGAAGCTTTCTTT	CASSLAVRQVNTEAFF
NA	TRBV5-4	TRBJ1-1	TRBD1	TGTGCCAGCAGCTTGGAAACAGGGGGAACAGGTGCTTTCTTT	CASSLETGGTGAFF
NA	TRBV7-9	TRBJ2-7	NA	TGTGCCAGCACCCACGGAGAAAAGCTTTACGAGCAGTACTTC	CASTHGEKLYEQYF
NA	TRBV28	TRBJ2-3	TRBD2	TGTGCCAGCAGTTCCCGACTAGCGGGAGGGCCTAGAGATACGCAGTATTTT	CASSSRLAGGPRDTQYF
NA	TRBV19	TRBJ2-5	NA	TGTGCCAGTAGTATAGAGTCAGGGTCCCTCCAAGAGACCCAGTACTTC	CASSIESGSLQETQYF
NA	TRBV4-3	TRBJ1-3	NA	TGCGCCAGCAGCCAAGATATGAGGCAGGCCGGAAACACCATATATTTT	CASSQDMRQAGNTIYF
NA	TRBV29-1	TRBJ1-4	NA	TGCAGCGTTTTAGGTAATGAAAAACTGTTTTTT	CSVLGNEKLFF
NA	TRBV6-6	TRBJ1-5	TRBD1	TGTGCCAGCACCGGACAGGGGAGAGATCAGCCCCAGCATTTT	CASTGQGRDQPQHF
NA	TRBV28	TRBJ1-4	NA	TGTGCCAGCAATCCCCACTCCGGGGATTCGGGAAAACTGTTTTTT	CASNPHSGDSGKLFF
once	TRBV28	TRBJ1-2	NA	TGTGCCAGCAGCCCGACGGATGGCTACACCTTC	CASSPTDGYTF
NA	TRBV7-9	TRBJ1-1	NA	TGTGCCAGCAGCTCGTATACGACAGAGAACACTGAAGCTTTCTTT	CASSSYTTENTEAFF
NA	TRBV19	TRBJ1-4	NA	TGTGCCAGTAGTGTCCCAGGGACGAGTAATGAAAAACTGTTTTTT	CASSVPGTSNEKLFF
NA	TRBV5-1	TRBJ1-1	NA	TGCGCCAGCAGCTCGCTAGGGGCGGGGAACACTGAAGCTTTCTTT	CASSSLGAGNTEAFF
NA	TRBV28	TRBJ2-5	NA	TGTGCCAGCAGTTTCTATGCGGAGACCCAGTACTTC	CASSFYAETQYF
NA	TRBV19	TRBJ2-5	NA	TGTGCCAGTAGCATCCCGGAGGAAGAGACCCAGTACTTC	CASSIPEEETQYF
NA	TRBV10-3	TRBJ2-7	TRBD1	TGTGCCATCAGTGAGACTGGGACAGGGGGACTTAGGCCATCTTACGAGCAGTACTTC	CAISETGTGGLRPSYEQYF
NA	TRBV2	TRBJ2-3	TRBD1	TGTGCCAGCACTGGACAGGCGGCGGCGGATAGTGGGCAGTATTTT	CASTGQAAADSGQYF
NA	TRBV28	TRBJ1-2	TRBD1	TGTGCCGGGTCGGACAGGTCGGATGGCTACACCTTC	CAGSDRSDGYTF
NA	TRBV5-4	TRBJ2-7	NA	TGTGCCAGCAGCTTTATACAGGGCGGGTCAAACGAGCAGTACTTC	CASSFIQGGSNEQYF
NA	TRBV5-5	TRBJ1-4	TRBD1	TGTGCCAGCAGCCCGAGTTACGGGACAGGGTGGTTGACTAATGAAAAACTGTTTTTT	CASSPSYGTGWLTNEKLFF
NA	TRBV9	TRBJ2-1	NA	TGTGCCAGCAGCGTAGGTCACGGGAATGGTGAGCAGTTCTTC	CASSVGHGNGEQFF
NA	TRBV5-1	TRBJ2-3	NA	TGCGCCAGCAGCTTTGGGTATGGGGACACAGATACGCAGTATTTT	CASSFGYGDTDTQYF
NA	TRBV11-2	TRBJ2-7	NA	TGTGCCAGCAGCTCCCGGGCGCGAACCGAGCAGTACTTC	CASSSRARTEQYF
NA	TRBV9	TRBJ2-7	TRBD1	TGTGCCAGCAGCGCTCGGACAGGGGTGGACGAGCAGTACTTC	CASSARTGVDEQYF
NA	TRBV7-2	TRBJ2-2	NA	TGTGCCAGCAGCAGAGCTAACGTTAGGACCGGGGAGCTGTTTTTT	CASSRANVRTGELFF
NA	TRBV5-1	TRBJ2-1	NA	TGCGCCAGCAGCTTAGTGGGAAATACCTACAATGAGCAGTTCTTC	CASSLVGNTYNEQFF
NA	TRBV5-1	TRBJ2-1	NA	TGCGCCAGCAGCTTGGGGGAGAGCTCCTACAATGAGCAGTTCTTC	CASSLGESSYNEQFF
NA	TRBV19	TRBJ2-2	NA	TGTGCCAGTAGTATCGGACGGGGGAACACCGGGGAGCTGTTTTTT	CASSIGRGNTGELFF
NA	TRBV4-3	TRBJ2-7	TRBD1	TGCGCCAGCAGCCCCTTGACAGGGCCCTACGAGCAGTACTTC	CASSPLTGPYEQYF
NA	TRBV27	TRBJ1-1	NA	TGTGCCAGCAGTTCGCCCCCGGGACAAGACGGCACTGAAGCTTTCTTT	CASSSPPGQDGTEAFF
NA	TRBV27	TRBJ1-5	NA	TGTGCCAGCAGTTTATCGGGGAACCAGCCCCAGCATTTT	CASSLSGNQPQHF
once	TRBV7-3	TRBJ2-3	TRBD2	TGTGCCAGCAGTCTGGGCCGGGAGGGCCAAACGCAGTATTTT	CASSLGREGQTQYF
NA	TRBV19	TRBJ1-1	TRBD1	TGTGCCAGTAGTATCACCCCAGGGGGCGCGGGCACTGAAGCTTTCTTT	CASSITPGGAGTEAFF
NA	TRBV4-2	TRBJ2-7	NA	TGTGCCAGCAGCCAAGTGGGGACTTACGAGCAGTACTTC	CASSQVGTYEQYF
NA	TRBV27	TRBJ2-4	TRBD2	TGTGCCAGCAGTTTGTTTGGGACTAGCGGGAGTGCCGACAAAAACATTCAGTACTTC	CASSLFGTSGSADKNIQYF
once	TRBV5-4	TRBJ2-3	NA	TGTGCCAGCACCCGAGGGGGGTCTGTGGATACGCAGTATTTT	CASTRGGSVDTQYF
NA	TRBV5-1	TRBJ1-3	NA	TGCGCCAGCAAACTCGGGTCTGGAAACACCATATATTTT	CASKLGSGNTIYF
NA	TRBV30	TRBJ1-2	NA	TGTGCCTGGAGCTCTAGATACGGGGACTATGGCTACACCTTC	CAWSSRYGDYGYTF
NA	TRBV7-3	TRBJ2-3	TRBD2	TGTGCCAGCAGCACCAGAGGGACTAGCGGGAGAGGGGATACGCAGTATTTT	CASSTRGTSGRGDTQYF
NA	TRBV5-1	TRBJ2-1	NA	TGCGCCAGCAGCTTGGCAGGGATGGGATACAATGAGCAGTTCTTC	CASSLAGMGYNEQFF
NA	TRBV2	TRBJ1-4	NA	TGTGCCAGCAGTGAGGGAGGGAGGGGCACTAATGAAAAACTGTTTTTT	CASSEGGRGTNEKLFF
NA	TRBV19	TRBJ2-7	NA	TGTGCCAGTAGCCCCCAGGATGCGGCCTTCTACGAGCAGTACTTC	CASSPQDAAFYEQYF
NA	TRBV4-3	TRBJ2-7	TRBD2	TGCGCCAGCAGCCAGGGACTAGCGCTGAACGAGCAGTACTTC	CASSQGLALNEQYF
NA	TRBV27	TRBJ1-2	NA	TGTGCCAGCAGTTCCGACAGGAGATACTATGGCTACACCTTC	CASSSDRRYYGYTF
once	TRBV28	TRBJ2-7	TRBD1	TGTGCCAGCGGACCCGGGCCAGGGGGCGCGAGGCGCGAGCAGTACTTC	CASGPGPGGARREQYF
NA	TRBV11-2	TRBJ2-1	TRBD2	TGTGCCAGCAGCTTAGGTCCCCGGGGAGGGTTGTTGGAGCAGTTCTTC	CASSLGPRGGLLEQFF
NA	TRBV10-3	TRBJ2-3	TRBD2	TGTGCCATCAGCGGGACTAGCGGACCTAGCACAGATACGCAGTATTTT	CAISGTSGPSTDTQYF
NA	TRBV5-1	TRBJ1-2	TRBD1	TGCGCCAGCAGCAGGGGATTGGACAGGAGGGTCTATGGCTACACCTTC	CASSRGLDRRVYGYTF
NA	TRBV5-1	TRBJ2-7	TRBD1	TGCGCCAGCAGAGAGACAGGGGGGAGCTCCTACGAGCAGTACTTC	CASRETGGSSYEQYF
NA	TRBV29-1	TRBJ2-3	NA	TGCAGCGCATCGGACAGCACAGATACGCAGTATTTT	CSASDSTDTQYF